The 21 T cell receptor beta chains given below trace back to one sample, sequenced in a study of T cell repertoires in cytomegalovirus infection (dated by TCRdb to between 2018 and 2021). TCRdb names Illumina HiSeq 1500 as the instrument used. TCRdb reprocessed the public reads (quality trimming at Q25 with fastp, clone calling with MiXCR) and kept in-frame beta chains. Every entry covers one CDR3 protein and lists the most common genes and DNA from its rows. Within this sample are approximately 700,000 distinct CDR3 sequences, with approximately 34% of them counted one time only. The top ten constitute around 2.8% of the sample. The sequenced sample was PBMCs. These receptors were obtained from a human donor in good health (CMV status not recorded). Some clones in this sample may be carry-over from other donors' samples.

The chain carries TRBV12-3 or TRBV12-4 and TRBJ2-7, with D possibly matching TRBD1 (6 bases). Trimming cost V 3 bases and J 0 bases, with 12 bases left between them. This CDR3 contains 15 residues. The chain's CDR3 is CASSLQGILSYEQYF. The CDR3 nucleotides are TGTGCCAGCAGTTTGCAGGGGATCCTCTCCTACGAGCAGTACTTC.

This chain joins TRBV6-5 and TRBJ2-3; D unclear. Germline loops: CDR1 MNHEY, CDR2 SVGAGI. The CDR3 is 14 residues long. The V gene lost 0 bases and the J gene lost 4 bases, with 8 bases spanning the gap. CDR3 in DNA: TGTGCCAGCAGTTACTCGAGGATTGCAGATACGCAGTATTTT. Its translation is CASSYSRIADTQYF.

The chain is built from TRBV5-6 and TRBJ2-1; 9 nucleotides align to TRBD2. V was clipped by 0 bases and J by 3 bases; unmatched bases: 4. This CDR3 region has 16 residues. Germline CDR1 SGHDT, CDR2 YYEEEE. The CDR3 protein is CASSLVREGLYNEQFF. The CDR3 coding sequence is TGTGCCAGCAGCTTGGTGCGGGAGGGCCTCTACAATGAGCAGTTCTTC.

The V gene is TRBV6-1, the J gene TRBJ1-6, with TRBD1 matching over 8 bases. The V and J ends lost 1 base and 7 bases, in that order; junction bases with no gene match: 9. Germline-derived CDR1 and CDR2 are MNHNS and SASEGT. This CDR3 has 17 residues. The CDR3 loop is CASSEGQGLFGNSPLHF. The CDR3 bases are TGTGCCAGCAGTGAAGGACAGGGGCTTTTCGGGAATTCACCCCTCCACTTT.

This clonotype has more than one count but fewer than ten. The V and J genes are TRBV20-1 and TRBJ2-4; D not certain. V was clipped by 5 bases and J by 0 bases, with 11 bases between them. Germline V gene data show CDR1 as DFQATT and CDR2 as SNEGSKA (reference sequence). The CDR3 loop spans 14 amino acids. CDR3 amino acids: CSAPRSLAKNIQYF. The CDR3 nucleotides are TGCAGTGCTCCCCGGTCCTTAGCCAAAAACATTCAGTACTTC.

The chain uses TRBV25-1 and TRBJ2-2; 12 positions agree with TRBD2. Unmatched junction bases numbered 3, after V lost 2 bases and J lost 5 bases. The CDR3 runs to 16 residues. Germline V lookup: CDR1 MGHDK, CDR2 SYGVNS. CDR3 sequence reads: CASSEPGLAGTGELFF. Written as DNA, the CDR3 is TGTGCCAGCAGTGAACCCGGACTAGCGGGAACCGGGGAGCTGTTTTTT.

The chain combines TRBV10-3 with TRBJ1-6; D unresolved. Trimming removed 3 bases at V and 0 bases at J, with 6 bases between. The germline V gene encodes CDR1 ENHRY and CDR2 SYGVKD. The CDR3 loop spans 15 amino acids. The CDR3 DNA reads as TGTGCCATCAGTGAAGAGGGCTCCTATAATTCACCCCTCCACTTT. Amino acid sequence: CAISEEGSYNSPLHF.

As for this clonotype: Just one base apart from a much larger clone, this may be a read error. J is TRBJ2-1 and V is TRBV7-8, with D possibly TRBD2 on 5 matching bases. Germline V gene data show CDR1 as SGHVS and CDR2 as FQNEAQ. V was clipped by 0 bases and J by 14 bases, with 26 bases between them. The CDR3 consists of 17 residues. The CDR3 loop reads CASSLALMASKSSGKFF. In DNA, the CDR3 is TGTGCCAGCAGCTTAGCGCTAATGGCTAGCAAAAGTAGTGGGAAGTTCTTC.

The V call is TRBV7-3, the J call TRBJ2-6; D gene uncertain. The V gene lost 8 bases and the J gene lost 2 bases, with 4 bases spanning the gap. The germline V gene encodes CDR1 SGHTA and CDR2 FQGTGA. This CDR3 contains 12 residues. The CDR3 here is CASWTGANVLTF. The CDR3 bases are TGTGCCAGCTGGACTGGGGCCAACGTCCTGACTTTC.

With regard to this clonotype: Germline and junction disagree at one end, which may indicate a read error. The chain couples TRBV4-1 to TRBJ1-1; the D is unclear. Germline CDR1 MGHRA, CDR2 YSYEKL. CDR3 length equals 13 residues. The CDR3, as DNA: TGCTCCAGCAGCCAAGACCAGGCCACTGAAGCTTTCTTT. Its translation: CSSSQDQATEAFF.

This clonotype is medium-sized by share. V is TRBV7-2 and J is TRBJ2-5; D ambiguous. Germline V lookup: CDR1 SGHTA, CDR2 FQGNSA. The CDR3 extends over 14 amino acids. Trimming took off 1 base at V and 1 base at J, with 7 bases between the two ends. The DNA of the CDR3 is TGTGCCAGCAGCTTAGGACTGGGCCAAGAGACCCAGTACTTC. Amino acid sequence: CASSLGLGQETQYF.

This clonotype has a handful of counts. For the CDR3, the DNA is TGTGCCAGCAGCCCTACGGGACAGGGAGTGAACAATCAGCCCCAGCATTTT. It translates to CASSPTGQGVNNQPQHF. V and J are TRBV7-9 and TRBJ1-5; 9 bases are shared with TRBD1. Germline assignment: CDR1 SEHNR and CDR2 FQNEAQ (reference sequence). The CDR3 has 17 residues. Trimming at V came to 5 bases and at J to 3 bases, leaving 11 bases not matched to a gene.

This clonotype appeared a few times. CDR3 amino acids: CASSSLQGPSGNTIYF. CDR3 nucleotides: TGTGCCAGCAGCTCCCTGCAGGGGCCATCTGGAAACACCATATATTTT. V gene TRBV7-2 combines with J gene TRBJ1-3, with D possibly matching TRBD1 (6 bases). The germline V gene encodes CDR1 SGHTA and CDR2 FQGNSA. Trimming removed 4 bases from V and 1 base from J, with 14 bases in between. The CDR3 consists of 16 residues.

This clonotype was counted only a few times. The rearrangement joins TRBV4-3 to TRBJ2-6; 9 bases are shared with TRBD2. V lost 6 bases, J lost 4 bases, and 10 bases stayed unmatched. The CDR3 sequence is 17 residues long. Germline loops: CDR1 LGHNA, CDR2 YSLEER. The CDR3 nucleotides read TGCGCCAGCAGATCGCTAGCGGGGAGGTCCGGGGCCAACGTCCTGACTTTC. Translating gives CASRSLAGRSGANVLTF.

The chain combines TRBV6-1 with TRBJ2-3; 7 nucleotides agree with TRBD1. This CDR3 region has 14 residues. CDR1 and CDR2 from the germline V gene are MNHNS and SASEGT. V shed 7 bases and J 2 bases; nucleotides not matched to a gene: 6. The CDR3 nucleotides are TGTGCCAGCACCGGGACAGCGACCACAGATACGCAGTATTTT. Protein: CASTGTATTDTQYF.

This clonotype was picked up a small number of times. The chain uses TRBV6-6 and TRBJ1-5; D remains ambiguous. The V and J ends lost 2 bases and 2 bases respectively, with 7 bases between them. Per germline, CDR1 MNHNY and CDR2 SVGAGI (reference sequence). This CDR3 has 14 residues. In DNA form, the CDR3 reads TGTGCCAGCAGTTACAGGGTGGGCAATCAGCCCCAGCATTTT. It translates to CASSYRVGNQPQHF.

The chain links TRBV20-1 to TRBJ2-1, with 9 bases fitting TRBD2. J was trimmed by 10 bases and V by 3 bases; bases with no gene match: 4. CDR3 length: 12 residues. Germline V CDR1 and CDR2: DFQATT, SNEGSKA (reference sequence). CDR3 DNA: TGCAGTGCTAGGTCTAGCGGGATCGAGCAGTTCTTC. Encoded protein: CSARSSGIEQFF.

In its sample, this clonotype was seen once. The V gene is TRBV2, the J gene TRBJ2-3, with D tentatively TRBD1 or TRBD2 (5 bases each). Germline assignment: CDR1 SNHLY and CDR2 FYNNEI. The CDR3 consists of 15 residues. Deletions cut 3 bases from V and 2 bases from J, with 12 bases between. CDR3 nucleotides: TGTGCCAGCAGTGATAACGGGGCCGTCACAGATACGCAGTATTTT. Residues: CASSDNGAVTDTQYF.

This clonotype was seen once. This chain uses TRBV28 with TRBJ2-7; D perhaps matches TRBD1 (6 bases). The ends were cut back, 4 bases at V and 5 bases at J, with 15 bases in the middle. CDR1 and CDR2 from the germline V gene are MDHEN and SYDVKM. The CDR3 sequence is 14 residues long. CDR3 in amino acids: CASSSVRTVDEQYF. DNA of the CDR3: TGTGCCAGCAGTTCCGTAAGGACAGTCGACGAGCAGTACTTC.

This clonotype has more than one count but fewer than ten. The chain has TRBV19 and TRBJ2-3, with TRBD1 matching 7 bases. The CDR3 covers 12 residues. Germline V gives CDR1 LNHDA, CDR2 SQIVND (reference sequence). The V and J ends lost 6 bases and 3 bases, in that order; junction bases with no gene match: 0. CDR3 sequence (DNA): TGTGCCAGTAGGACAGGGACAGATACGCAGTATTTT. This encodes CASRTGTDTQYF.

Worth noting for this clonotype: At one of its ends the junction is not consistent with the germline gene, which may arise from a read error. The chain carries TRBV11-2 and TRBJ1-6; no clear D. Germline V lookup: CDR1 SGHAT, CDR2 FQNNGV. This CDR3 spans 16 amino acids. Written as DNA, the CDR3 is TGTGCCAGCAGCTTAGGGCGGGGATCCTATAATTCACCCCTACGCTTT. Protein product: CASSLGRGSYNSPLRF.